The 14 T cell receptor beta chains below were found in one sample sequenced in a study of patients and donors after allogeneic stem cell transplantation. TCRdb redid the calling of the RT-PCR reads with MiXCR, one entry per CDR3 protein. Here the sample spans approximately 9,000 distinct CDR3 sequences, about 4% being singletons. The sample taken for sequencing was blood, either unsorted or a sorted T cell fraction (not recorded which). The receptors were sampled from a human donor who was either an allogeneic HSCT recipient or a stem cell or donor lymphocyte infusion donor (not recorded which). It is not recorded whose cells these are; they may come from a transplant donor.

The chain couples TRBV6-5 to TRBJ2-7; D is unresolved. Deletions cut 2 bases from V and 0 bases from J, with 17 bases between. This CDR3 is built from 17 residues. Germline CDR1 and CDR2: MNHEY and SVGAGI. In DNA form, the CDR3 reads TGTGCCAGCAGTTACCATCCACTGGGCGGTAGCTCCTACGAGCAGTACTTC. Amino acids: CASSYHPLGGSSYEQYF.

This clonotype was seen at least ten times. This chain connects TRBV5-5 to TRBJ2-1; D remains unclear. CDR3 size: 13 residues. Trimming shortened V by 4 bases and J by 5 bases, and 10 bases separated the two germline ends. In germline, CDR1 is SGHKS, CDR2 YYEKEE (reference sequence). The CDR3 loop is CASSPFADNEQFF. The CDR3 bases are TGTGCCAGCAGCCCATTTGCTGACAATGAGCAGTTCTTC. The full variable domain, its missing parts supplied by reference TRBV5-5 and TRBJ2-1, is DAGVTQSPTHLIKTRGQQVTLRCSPISGHKSVSWYQQVLGQGPQFIFQYYEKEERGRGNFPDRFSARQFPNYSSELNVNALLLGDSALYLCASSPFADNEQFFGPGTRLTVL.

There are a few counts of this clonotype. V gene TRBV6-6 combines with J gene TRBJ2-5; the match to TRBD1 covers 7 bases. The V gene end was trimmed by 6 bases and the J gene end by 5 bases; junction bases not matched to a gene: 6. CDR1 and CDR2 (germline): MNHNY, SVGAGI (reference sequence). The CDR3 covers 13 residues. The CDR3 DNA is TGTGCCAGCAGAGGGACAGTGGGGGAGACCCAGTACTTC. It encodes CASRGTVGETQYF.

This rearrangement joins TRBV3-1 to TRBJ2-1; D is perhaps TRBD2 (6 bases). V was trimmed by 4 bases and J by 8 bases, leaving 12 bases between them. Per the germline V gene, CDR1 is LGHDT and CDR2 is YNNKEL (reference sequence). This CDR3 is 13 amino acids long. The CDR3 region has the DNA TGTGCCAGCAGCCCGGGACTTCCACATGAGCAGTTCTTC. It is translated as CASSPGLPHEQFF.

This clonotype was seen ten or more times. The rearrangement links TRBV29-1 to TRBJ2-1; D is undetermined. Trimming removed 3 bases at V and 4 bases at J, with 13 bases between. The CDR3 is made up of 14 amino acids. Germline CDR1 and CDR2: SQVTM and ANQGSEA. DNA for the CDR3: TGCAGCGTTGACGCCCCCCCTGAGTACAATGAGCAGTTCTTC. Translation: CSVDAPPEYNEQFF.

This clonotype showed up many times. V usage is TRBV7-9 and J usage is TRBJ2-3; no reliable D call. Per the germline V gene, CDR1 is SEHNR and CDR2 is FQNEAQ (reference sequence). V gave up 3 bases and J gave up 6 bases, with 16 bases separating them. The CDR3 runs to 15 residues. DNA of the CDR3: TGTGCCAGCAGCTTCGGGCGGACCCCGTTGGATACGCAGTATTTT. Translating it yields CASSFGRTPLDTQYF.

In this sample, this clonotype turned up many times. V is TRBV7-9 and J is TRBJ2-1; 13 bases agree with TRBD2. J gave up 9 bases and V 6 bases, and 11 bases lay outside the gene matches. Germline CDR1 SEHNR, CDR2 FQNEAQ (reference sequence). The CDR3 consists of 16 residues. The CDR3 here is CASRRTSGRARGEQFF. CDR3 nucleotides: TGTGCCAGCAGGCGAACTAGCGGGAGGGCCCGGGGTGAGCAGTTCTTC.

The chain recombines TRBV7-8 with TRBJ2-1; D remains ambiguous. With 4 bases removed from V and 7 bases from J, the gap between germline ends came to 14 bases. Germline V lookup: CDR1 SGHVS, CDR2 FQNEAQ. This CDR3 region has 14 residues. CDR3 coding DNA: TGTGCCAGCAGCTCGGAGTGGTCAGAGAATGAGCAGTTCTTC. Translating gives CASSSEWSENEQFF.

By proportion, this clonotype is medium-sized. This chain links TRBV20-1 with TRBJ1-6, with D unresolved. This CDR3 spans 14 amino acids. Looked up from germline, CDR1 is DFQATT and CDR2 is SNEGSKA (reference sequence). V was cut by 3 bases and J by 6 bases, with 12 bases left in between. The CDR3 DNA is TGCAGTGCTAGGGTCTCCCTGGGTAATTCACCCCTCCACTTT. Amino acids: CSARVSLGNSPLHF.

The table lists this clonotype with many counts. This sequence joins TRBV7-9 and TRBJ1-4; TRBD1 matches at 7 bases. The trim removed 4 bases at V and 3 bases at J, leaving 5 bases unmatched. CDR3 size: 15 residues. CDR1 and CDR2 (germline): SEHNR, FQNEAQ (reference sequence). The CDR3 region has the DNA TGTGCCAGCAGCTCGACAGGGTCGTCTAATGAAAAACTGTTTTTT. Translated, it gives CASSSTGSSNEKLFF.

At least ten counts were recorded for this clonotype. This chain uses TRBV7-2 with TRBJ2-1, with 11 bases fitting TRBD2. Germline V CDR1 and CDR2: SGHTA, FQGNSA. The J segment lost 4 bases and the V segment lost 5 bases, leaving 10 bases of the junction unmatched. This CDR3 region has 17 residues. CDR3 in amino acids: CASSPLTSGAYYNEQFF. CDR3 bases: TGTGCCAGCAGCCCCTTGACTAGCGGGGCTTATTACAATGAGCAGTTCTTC.

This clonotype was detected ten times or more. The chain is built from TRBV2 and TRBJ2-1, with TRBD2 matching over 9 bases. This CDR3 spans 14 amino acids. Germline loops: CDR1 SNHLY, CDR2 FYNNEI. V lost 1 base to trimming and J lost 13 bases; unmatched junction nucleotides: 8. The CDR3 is CASSEGLAGSSQFF. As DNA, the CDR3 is TGTGCCAGCAGTGAAGGGCTAGCGGGATCCTCACAGTTCTTC.

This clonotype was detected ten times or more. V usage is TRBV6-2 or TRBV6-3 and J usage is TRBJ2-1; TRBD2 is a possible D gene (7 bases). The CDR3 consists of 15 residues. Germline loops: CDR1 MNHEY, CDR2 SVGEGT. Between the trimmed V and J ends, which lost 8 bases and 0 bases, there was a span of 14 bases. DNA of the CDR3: TGTGCCAGCTTCTCGGGGGGCCGCTCCTACAATGAGCAGTTCTTC. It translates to CASFSGGRSYNEQFF.

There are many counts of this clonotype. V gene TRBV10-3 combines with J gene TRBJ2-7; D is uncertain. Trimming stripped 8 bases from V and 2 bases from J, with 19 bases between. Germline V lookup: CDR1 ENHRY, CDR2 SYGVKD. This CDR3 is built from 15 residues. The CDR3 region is CAIGRFTEKPYEQYF. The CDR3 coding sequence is TGTGCCATCGGTCGGTTTACTGAGAAGCCCTACGAGCAGTACTTC.